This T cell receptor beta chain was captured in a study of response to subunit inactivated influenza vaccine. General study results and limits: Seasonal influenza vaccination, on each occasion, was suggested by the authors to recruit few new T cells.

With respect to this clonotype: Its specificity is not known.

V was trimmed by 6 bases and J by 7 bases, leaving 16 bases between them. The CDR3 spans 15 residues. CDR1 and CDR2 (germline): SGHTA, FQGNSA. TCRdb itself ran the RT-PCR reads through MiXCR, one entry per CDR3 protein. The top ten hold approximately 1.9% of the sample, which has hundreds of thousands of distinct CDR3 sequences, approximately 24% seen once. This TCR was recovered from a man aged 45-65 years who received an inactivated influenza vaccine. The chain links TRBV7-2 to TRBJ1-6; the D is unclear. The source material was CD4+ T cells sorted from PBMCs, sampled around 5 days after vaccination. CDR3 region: CASSIVGTGNSPLHF. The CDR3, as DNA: TGTGCCAGCAGTATCGTGGGCACGGGCAATTCACCCCTCCACTTT. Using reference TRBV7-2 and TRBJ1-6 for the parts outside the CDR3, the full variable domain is GAGVSQSPSNKVTEKGKDVELRCDPISGHTALYWYRQSLGQGLEFLIYFQGNSAPDKSGLPSDRFSAERTGGSVSTLTIQRTQQEDSAVYLCASSIVGTGNSPLHFGNGTRLTVT.